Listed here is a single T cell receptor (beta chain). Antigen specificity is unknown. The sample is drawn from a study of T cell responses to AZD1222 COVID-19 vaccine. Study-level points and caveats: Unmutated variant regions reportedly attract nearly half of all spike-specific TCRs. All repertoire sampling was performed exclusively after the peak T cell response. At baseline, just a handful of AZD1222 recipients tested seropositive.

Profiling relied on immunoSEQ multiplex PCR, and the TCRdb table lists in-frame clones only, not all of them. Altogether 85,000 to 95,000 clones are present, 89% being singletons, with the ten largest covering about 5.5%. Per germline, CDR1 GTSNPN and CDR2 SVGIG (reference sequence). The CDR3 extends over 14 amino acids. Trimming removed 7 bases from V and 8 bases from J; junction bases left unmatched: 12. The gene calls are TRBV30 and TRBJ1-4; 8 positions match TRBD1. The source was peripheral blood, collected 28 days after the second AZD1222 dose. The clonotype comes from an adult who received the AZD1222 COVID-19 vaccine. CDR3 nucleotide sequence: TGTGCCTCGGGTTGGGGGACAGGTGGGGAAAAACTGTTTTTT. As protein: CASGWGTGGEKLFF. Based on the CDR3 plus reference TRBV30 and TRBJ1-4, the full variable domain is SQTIHQWPATLVQPVGSPLSLECTVEGTSNPNLYWYRQAAGRGLQLLFYSVGIGQISSEVPQNLSASRPQDRQFILSSKKLLLSDSGFYLCASGWGTGGEKLFFGSGTQLSVL.